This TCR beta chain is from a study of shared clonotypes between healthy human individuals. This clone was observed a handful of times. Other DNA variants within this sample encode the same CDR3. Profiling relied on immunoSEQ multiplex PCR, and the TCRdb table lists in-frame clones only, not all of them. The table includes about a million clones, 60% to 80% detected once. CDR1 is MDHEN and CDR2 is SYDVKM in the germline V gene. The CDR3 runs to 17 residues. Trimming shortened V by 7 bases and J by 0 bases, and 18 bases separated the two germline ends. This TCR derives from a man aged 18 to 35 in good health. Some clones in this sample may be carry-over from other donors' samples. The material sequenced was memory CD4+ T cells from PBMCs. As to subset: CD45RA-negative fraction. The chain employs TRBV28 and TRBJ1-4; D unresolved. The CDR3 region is CASTSPGERATNEKLFF. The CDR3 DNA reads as TGTGCCAGCACCTCCCCAGGTGAACGCGCAACTAATGAAAAACTGTTTTTT. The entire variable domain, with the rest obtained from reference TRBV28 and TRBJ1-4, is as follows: DVKVTQSSRYLVKRTGEKVFLECVQDMDHENMFWYRQDPGLGLRLIYFSYDVKMKEKGDIPEGYSVSREKKERFSLILESASTNQTSMYLCASTSPGERATNEKLFFGSGTQLSVL.